The 30 T cell receptor beta chains below all came from one sample that was sequenced in a study of T cells expressing NK-cell markers. TCRdb reanalyzed the 5' RACE reads and collapses them to one entry per CDR3 protein, without DNA. The clone table shows 500,000 or so distinct CDR3 sequences, with the ten largest holding approximately 3.6%. What was sequenced was blood T cells: a sorted CD56 or NKG2C T cell subset, CD4+ or CD8+ T cells, or bulk PBMC T cells (not recorded which). These receptors were collected from a man between 18 and 29 years old in good health.

This rearrangement joins TRBV12-3 or TRBV12-4 to TRBJ2-2; without DNA, the TCRdb call of TRBD2 cannot be checked. The CDR3 has 16 residues. Here the CDR3 reads CASSPGVGLSPGELFF.

The chain carries TRBV29-1 and TRBJ1-4; TCRdb indicates TRBD1, and absent DNA this call remains unverified. CDR3 length: 15 amino acids. The germline gives CDR1 SQVTM, CDR2 ANQGSEA. Here the CDR3 reads CSVELSTVSNEKLFF.

The chain links TRBV6-1 to TRBJ1-1; there is no DNA to check the TCRdb D call of TRBD1. This CDR3 is 13 amino acids long. The germline gives CDR1 MNHNS, CDR2 SASEGT. CDR3: CASSRPPGNEAFF.

V and J are TRBV7-3 and TRBJ2-1; the D call of TRBD1 rests on TCRdb alone, since no DNA is present to check it. CDR1 SGHTA and CDR2 FQGTGA come from the germline V gene. The CDR3 length is 14 residues. The CDR3 loop is CASSPGPMADEQFF.

The chain employs TRBV2 and TRBJ1-3. The germline V gene has CDR1 SNHLY and CDR2 FYNNEI. This CDR3 is built from 16 residues. CDR3 loop: CASSEAGPNSGNTIYF.

V gene TRBV4-2 combines with J gene TRBJ2-2; TCRdb calls TRBD2, which cannot be checked without DNA. The CDR3 length is 16 residues. Germline values: CDR1 LGHNA, CDR2 YNFKEQ. CDR3 sequence: CASSLTSGSSTGELFF.

The chain is built from TRBV2 and TRBJ2-5; TCRdb selects TRBD1, and the lack of DNA leaves this call unchecked. CDR3 length equals 13 residues. The V gene's germline CDR1 is SNHLY and CDR2 FYNNEI. CDR3 in amino acids: CASSSRGLKTQYF.

The chain has TRBV12-3 or TRBV12-4 and TRBJ2-2; the D call from TCRdb, TRBD1, cannot be confirmed without DNA. The CDR3 spans 16 residues. The CDR3 sequence: CASGYSAGTVTGELFF.

The chain is built from TRBV27 and TRBJ2-1; TCRdb gives TRBD2 as the D gene, but with no DNA this cannot be confirmed. The CDR3 has 16 residues. CDR1 is MNHEY and CDR2 is SMNVEV in the germline V gene (reference sequence). CDR3 amino acids: CASSRTSGRIYNEQFF.

The chain uses TRBV5-5 and TRBJ2-1; TCRdb outputs TRBD1, but without DNA this stays unchecked. Germline V CDR1 and CDR2: SGHKS, YYEKEE (reference sequence). This CDR3 comprises 11 residues. The chain's CDR3 is CASGETEGKFF.

The V gene is TRBV12-3 or TRBV12-4, the J gene TRBJ1-5; TCRdb designates TRBD1, a call that cannot be tested without DNA. CDR3 size: 14 residues. CDR3 in amino acids: CASSGTGRNQPQHF.

This chain connects TRBV12-3 or TRBV12-4 to TRBJ1-2. The length of the CDR3 is 13 residues. CDR3: CASRVAGNYGYTF.

This chain connects TRBV27 to TRBJ2-1; TCRdb's assignment of TRBD1 cannot be checked, as there is no DNA. The CDR3 loop spans 16 amino acids. CDR1 MNHEY and CDR2 SMNVEV come from the germline V gene (reference sequence). The CDR3 sequence: CASSLGPDRGRYEQFF.

This rearrangement joins TRBV20-1 to TRBJ2-3; TCRdb proposes TRBD2, but this gene call is untestable without DNA. The length of the CDR3 is 13 residues. Germline-derived CDR1 and CDR2 are DFQATT and SNEGSKA (reference sequence). This CDR3 reads CSTLGRTTDTQYF.

V gene TRBV6-1 combines with J gene TRBJ2-1; TCRdb lists TRBD1, though no DNA is available to test this call. Germline V gives CDR1 MNHNS, CDR2 SASEGT. The CDR3 contains 14 residues. The CDR3 loop is CASNPSSGYNEQFF.

V and J are TRBV29-1 and TRBJ2-1; TCRdb's D call, TRBD1, is unchecked because there is no DNA. CDR3 size: 16 residues. Germline V lookup: CDR1 SQVTM, CDR2 ANQGSEA. The CDR3 region is CSVESGTGARYNEQFF.

The CDR3 here is CAISEGGTGKTDTQYF. The rearrangement joins TRBV10-3 to TRBJ2-3; the TCRdb D gene call, TRBD1, has no DNA to confirm it. The CDR3 has 16 residues. Germline loops: CDR1 ENHRY, CDR2 SYGVKD.

The genes are TRBV20-1 and TRBJ1-5; TCRdb reports TRBD1, a call that lacks DNA to check it against. Germline V gene lookup returns CDR1 DFQATT and CDR2 SNEGSKA (reference sequence). CDR3 length: 16 residues. The CDR3 loop reads CSARERGGQGVQPQHF.

The chain carries TRBV5-1 and TRBJ1-1; TCRdb names TRBD1, which stays unverified in the absence of DNA. CDR1 and CDR2 (germline): SGHRS, YFSETQ. This CDR3 comprises 14 residues. The CDR3 protein is CASRNRRSSTEAFF. The full variable domain, with the rest looked up from reference TRBV5-1 and TRBJ1-1, is KAGVTQTPRYLIKTRGQQVTLSCSPISGHRSVSWYQQTPGQGLQFLFEYFSETQRNKGNFPGRFSGRQFSNSRSEMNVSTLELGDSALYLCASRNRRSSTEAFFGQGTRLTVV.

V usage is TRBV24-1 and J usage is TRBJ2-1; without DNA, the TCRdb call of TRBD1 cannot be checked. Germline V lookup: CDR1 KGHDR, CDR2 SFDVKD. CDR3 length: 16 residues. CDR3 region: CATSDHRGAGHNEQFF.

This sequence joins TRBV20-1 and TRBJ2-3; as DNA is missing, the TRBD2 call by TCRdb cannot be tested. CDR3 size: 18 residues. CDR1 is DFQATT, CDR2 SNEGSKA, per germline (reference sequence). CDR3 protein: CSAGQREAPRFSTDTQYF.

The chain uses TRBV11-1 and TRBJ2-7; with no DNA, the TCRdb D assignment of TRBD2 cannot be verified. Germline lookup yields CDR1 SGHAT and CDR2 FQDESV (reference sequence). This CDR3 comprises 14 residues. The CDR3 loop reads CASSLEGVKLAMYF. Using reference TRBV11-1 and TRBJ2-7 for the parts outside the CDR3, the full variable domain is EAEVAQSPRYKITEKSQAVAFWCDPISGHATLYWYRQILGQGPELLVQFQDESVVDDSQLPKDRFSAERLKGVDSTLKIQPAELGDSAMYLCASSLEGVKLAMYFGPGTRLTVT.

The rearrangement links TRBV11-2 to TRBJ2-1; the D gene TCRdb calls, TRBD2, cannot be checked with no DNA. Germline V gene sequence: CDR1 SGHAT, CDR2 FQNNGV. This CDR3 spans 15 amino acids. The CDR3 spells CASSPSTSVYNEQFF.

The rearrangement links TRBV6-2 or TRBV6-3 to TRBJ2-7; TCRdb gives TRBD2 as the D gene, but with no DNA this cannot be confirmed. CDR1 is MNHEY and CDR2 is SVGEGT in the germline V gene. The CDR3 runs 16 residues. CDR3 residues: CASSKISSPGLYEQYF.

The chain combines TRBV7-9 with TRBJ2-5; TCRdb picks TRBD1, but there is no DNA to check that call. The CDR3 extends over 16 amino acids. Germline CDR1 SEHNR, CDR2 FQNEAQ (reference sequence). CDR3 residues: CASRRTTGHQQETQYF.

This chain uses TRBV30 with TRBJ2-2; TCRdb picks TRBD2, but there is no DNA to check that call. The CDR3 sequence is 13 residues long. The germline V gene has CDR1 GTSNPN and CDR2 SVGIG (reference sequence). The CDR3 protein is CAWSLRGGGELFF.

CDR3 sequence reads: CSVEADANTGELFF. The V call is TRBV29-1, the J call TRBJ2-2. Germline CDR1 reads SQVTM; CDR2 reads ANQGSEA. The CDR3 is made up of 14 amino acids.

The V and J genes are TRBV12-3 or TRBV12-4 and TRBJ2-7; TCRdb designates TRBD2, a call that cannot be tested without DNA. The CDR3 extends over 12 amino acids. The CDR3 protein is CASGGSGYEQYF.

The genes are TRBV5-1 and TRBJ2-5. Per germline, CDR1 SGHRS and CDR2 YFSETQ. The length of the CDR3 is 13 residues. The CDR3 sequence: CASSLTAKETQYF.

CDR3 amino acids: CASSPTGLPTNEKLFF. This chain connects TRBV5-1 to TRBJ1-4; TCRdb designates TRBD1, a call that cannot be tested without DNA. The CDR3 is 16 amino acids. Germline V gives CDR1 SGHRS, CDR2 YFSETQ.